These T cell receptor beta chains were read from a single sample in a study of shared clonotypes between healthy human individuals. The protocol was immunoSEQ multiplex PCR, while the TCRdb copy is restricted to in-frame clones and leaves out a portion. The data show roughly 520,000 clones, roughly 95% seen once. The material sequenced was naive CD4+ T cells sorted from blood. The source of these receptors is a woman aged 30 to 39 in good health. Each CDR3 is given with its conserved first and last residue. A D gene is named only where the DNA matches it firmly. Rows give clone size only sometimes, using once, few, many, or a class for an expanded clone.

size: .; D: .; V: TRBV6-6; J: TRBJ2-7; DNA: TGTGCCAGCAGTCGACAGGTTGAGCCCCCTTGGCAGTACTTC; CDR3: CASSRQVEPPWQYF
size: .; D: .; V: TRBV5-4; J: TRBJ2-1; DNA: TGTGCCAGCAGCCCGGGGCAGGCGTCCTACAATGAGCAGTTCTTC; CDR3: CASSPGQASYNEQFF
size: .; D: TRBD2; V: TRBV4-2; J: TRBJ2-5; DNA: TGTGCCAGCAGCCAAGGACTAGCGGGAGGGTACCAAGAGACCCAGTACTTC; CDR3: CASSQGLAGGYQETQYF
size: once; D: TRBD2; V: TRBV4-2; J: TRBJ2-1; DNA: TGTGCCAGCAGCCCTGGACTAGCGGAAGACAATGAGCAGTTCTTC; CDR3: CASSPGLAEDNEQFF
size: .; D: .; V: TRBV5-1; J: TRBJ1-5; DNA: TGCGCCAGCAGCTTGGCTCCTGATGGCAATCAGCCCCAGCATTTT; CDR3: CASSLAPDGNQPQHF
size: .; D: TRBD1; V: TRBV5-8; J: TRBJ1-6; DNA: TGTGCCAGCAGGTGGACAGGGTATAATTCACCCCTCCACTTT; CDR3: CASRWTGYNSPLHF
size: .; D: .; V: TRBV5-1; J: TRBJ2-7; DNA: TGCGCCAGCAGCTTTGGTGAAGGGGCCTACGAGCAGTACTTC; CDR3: CASSFGEGAYEQYF
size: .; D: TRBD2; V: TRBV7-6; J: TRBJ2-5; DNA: TGTGCCAGCAGCTTAGCTTTACTGACTAGCGGCCAAGAGACCCAGTACTTC; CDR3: CASSLALLTSGQETQYF
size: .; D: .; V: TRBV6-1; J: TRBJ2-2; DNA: TGTGCCAGCAGTGAAATCGGTGTCGGGGAGCTGTTTTTT; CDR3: CASSEIGVGELFF
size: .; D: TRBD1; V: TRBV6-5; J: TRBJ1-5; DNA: TGTGCCAGCAGTACCGGGACAGGGTTTTATCAGCCCCAGCATTTT; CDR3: CASSTGTGFYQPQHF
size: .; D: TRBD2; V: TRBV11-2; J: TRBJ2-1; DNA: TGTGCCAGCAGCTTAGTAGCGGGAGTCCTCAATGAGCAGTTCTTC; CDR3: CASSLVAGVLNEQFF
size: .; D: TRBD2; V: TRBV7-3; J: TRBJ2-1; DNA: TGTGCCAGCAGCTTAAAGGTTGGACTAGTCGACAATGAGCAGTTCTTC; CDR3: CASSLKVGLVDNEQFF
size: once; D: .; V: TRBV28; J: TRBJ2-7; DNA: TGTGCCAGCAGTTTACTTAGCTCCAAGTACGAGCAGTACTTC; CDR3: CASSLLSSKYEQYF
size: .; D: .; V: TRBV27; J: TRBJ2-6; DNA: TGTGCCACTGACAACAGGTTACAGGGCTCTGGGGCCAACGTCCTGACTTTC; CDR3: CATDNRLQGSGANVLTF
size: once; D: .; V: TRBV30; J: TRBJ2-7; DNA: TGTGCCTGGAAGCGCGAATACGAGCAGTACTTC; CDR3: CAWKREYEQYF
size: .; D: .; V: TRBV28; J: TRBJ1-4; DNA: TGTGCCAGCAGTTCACCCTCCCCTAATGAAAAACTGTTTTTT; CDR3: CASSSPSPNEKLFF
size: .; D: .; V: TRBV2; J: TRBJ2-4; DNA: TGTGCCAGCAGTGAAACAGGTGGAGGAAACATTCAGTACTTC; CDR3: CASSETGGGNIQYF
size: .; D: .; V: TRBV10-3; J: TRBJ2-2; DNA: TGTGCCATCAGTGCCTTGGGGAACACCAACACCGGGGAGCTGTTTTTT; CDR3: CAISALGNTNTGELFF
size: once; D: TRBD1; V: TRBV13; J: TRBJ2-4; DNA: TGTGCCAGCAGCTTAGGCGGGACAGGGGCGCGTGCCAAAAACATTCAGTACTTC; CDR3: CASSLGGTGARAKNIQYF
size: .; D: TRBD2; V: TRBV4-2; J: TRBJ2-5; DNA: TGTGCCAGCACAACCTCTAGCGGGAGTGCGGAGACCCAGTACTTC; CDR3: CASTTSSGSAETQYF
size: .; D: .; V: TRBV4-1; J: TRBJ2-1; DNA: TGCGCCAGCAGCCACGTAATGAAAAAAAGCGGTTACAATGAGCAGTTCTTC; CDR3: CASSHVMKKSGYNEQFF
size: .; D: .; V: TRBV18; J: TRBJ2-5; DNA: TGTGCCAGCTCACCGGGGCAGGGGTTTGAGACCCAGTACTTC; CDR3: CASSPGQGFETQYF
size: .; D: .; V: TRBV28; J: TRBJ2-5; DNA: TGTGCCAGCAGTTTAGCCCGAGGGCCCCAAGAGACCCAGTACTTC; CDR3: CASSLARGPQETQYF
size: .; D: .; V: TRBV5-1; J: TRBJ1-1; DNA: TGCGCCAGCAGCTCACACACCGTGAACACTGAAGCTTTCTTT; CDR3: CASSSHTVNTEAFF
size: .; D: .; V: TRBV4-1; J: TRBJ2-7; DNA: TGCGCCAGCAGCCAAGTTAAGGGTGGCAGGCGCTACGAGCAGTACTTC; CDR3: CASSQVKGGRRYEQYF
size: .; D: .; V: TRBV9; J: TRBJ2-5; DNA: TGTGCCAGCAGCGTAGGGTCCATCATTAAAGAGACCCAGTACTTC; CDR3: CASSVGSIIKETQYF
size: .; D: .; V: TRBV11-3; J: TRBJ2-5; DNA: TGTGCCAGCAGCCTCAATGGCAGGGACGAGACCCAGTACTTC; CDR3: CASSLNGRDETQYF
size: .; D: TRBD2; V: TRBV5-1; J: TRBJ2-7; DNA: TGCGCCAGCAGCTTGGGGGGGCTAGCGGGAGGCTACGAGCAGTACTTC; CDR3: CASSLGGLAGGYEQYF
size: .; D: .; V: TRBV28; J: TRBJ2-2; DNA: TGTGCCAGCGGCGTTGACTGGGAGCTGTTTTTT; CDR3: CASGVDWELFF
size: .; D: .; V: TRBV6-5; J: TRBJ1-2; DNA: TGTGCCAGCAGTTACTCTCTGGACCTCTATGGCTACACCTTC; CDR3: CASSYSLDLYGYTF
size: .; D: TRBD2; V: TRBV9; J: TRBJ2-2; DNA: TGTGCCAGCAGCGTAGAGATAGCGGGAGGGCCAGGCGGGGAGCTGTTTTTT; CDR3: CASSVEIAGGPGGELFF
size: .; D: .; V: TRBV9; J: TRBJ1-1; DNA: TGTGCCAGCAGCGTAGATGGGGGCGACACTGAAGCTTTCTTT; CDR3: CASSVDGGDTEAFF
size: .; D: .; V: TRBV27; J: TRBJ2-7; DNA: TGTGCCAGCACCAAATACTCCTACGAGCAGTACTTC; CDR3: CASTKYSYEQYF
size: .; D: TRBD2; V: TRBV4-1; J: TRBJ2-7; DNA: TGCGCCAGCAGCCAAGACACCCCCCTCGGGAGGGACTACGAGCAGTACTTC; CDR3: CASSQDTPLGRDYEQYF
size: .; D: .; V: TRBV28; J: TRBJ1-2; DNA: TGTGCCAGCAGTTCCCCGGGGGGGAAGTATGGCTACACCTTC; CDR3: CASSSPGGKYGYTF
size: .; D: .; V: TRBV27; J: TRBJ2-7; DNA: TGTGCCAGCAGTCCTCAAACCTACGAGCAGTACTTC; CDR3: CASSPQTYEQYF
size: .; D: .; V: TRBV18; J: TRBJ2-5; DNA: TGTGCCAGCTCTCTGACCCGAGGTACAACGGAGACCCAGTACTTC; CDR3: CASSLTRGTTETQYF
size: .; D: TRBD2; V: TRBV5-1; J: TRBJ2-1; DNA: TGCGCCAGCAGCCCTGGACTAGCGGGAGGGCCAAGGGGGAATGAGCAGTTCTTC; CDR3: CASSPGLAGGPRGNEQFF
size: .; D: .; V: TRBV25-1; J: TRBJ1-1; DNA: TGTGCCAGCAGTGAAGCTGGGGCCACTGAAGCTTTCTTT; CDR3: CASSEAGATEAFF
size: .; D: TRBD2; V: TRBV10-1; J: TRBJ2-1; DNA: TGCGCCAGCAGTGAGTCGCTAGCGGGAGTGAATGAGCAGTTCTTC; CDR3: CASSESLAGVNEQFF
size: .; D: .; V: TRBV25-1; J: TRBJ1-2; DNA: TGTGCCAGCAGTGAATATGGGCGGCCGATTAACTATGGCTACACCTTC; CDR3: CASSEYGRPINYGYTF
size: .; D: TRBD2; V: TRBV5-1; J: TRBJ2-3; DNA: TGCGCCAGCAGCTTGGCGGGGGGAAGAGATACGCAGTATTTT; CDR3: CASSLAGGRDTQYF
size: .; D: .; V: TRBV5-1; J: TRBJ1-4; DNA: TGCGCCAGCAGCTTAGGGGCTCAAAAAGAAAAACTGTTTTTT; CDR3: CASSLGAQKEKLFF
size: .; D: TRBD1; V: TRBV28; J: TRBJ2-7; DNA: TGTGCCAGCAGTTTGCGGGACAGGGAGCGGGCCGAGCAGTACTTC; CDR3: CASSLRDRERAEQYF
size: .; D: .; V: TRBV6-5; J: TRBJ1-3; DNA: TGTGCCAGCAGTTCTGCCAGGGACTCTGGAAACACCATATATTTT; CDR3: CASSSARDSGNTIYF
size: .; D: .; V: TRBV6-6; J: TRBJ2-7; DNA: TGTGCCAGCAGAGGGAACTTATACGAGCAGTACTTC; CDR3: CASRGNLYEQYF